This TCR beta chain derives from a study of identical twins. Unique molecular identifiers were present on the cDNA, which also gained a universal primer site by template switching. TCRdb called the 5' RACE reads again in MiXCR, with one record for every CDR3 protein. Among 220,000 or so distinct CDR3 sequences listed, roughly 7% were seen once. CDR3 size: 13 residues. Trimming removed 2 bases from V and 7 bases from J; junction bases left unmatched: 3. This clonotype was recorded many times. Antigen unknown. Study-level points and caveats: Twins shared beta out-of-frame sequences in excess, but this excess was weaker.

This sample was shared with a second study, whose subject was yellow fever vaccine responses in identical twins.

The sample taken for sequencing was memory (CD45RO+) T cells sorted from blood. The origin of this receptor is a woman between 18 and 29 years old in good health. The rearrangement uses TRBV12-3 or TRBV12-4 and TRBJ1-2; 8 bases line up with TRBD1. The CDR3 DNA sequence: TGTGCCAGCAGTTTACAGGGGGCAATTGGCTACACCTTC. It encodes CASSLQGAIGYTF.